The present TCR beta chain was sequenced within a study of T cell responses to AZD1222 COVID-19 vaccine (dated by TCRdb to about 2021). Study-wide context: AZD1222 recipients whose second dose came at about 4 weeks and those whose second dose came at about 12 weeks were combined into one group, since spike-specific TCR depth and breadth did not differ between the two schedules. A total of just over 230 trial participants underwent TCR sequencing, of whom roughly 210 received two doses of AZD1222 and 26 received two doses of the MenACWY control vaccine. Trial participants were enrolled by age into subgroups of 18-55, 56-69 and 70-plus years, and roughly 150, 30 and 60 TCR-sequenced participants, respectively, were included in these subgroups.

The CDR3 regions of human TCRbeta chains were subjected to immunosequencing. For the original study's pipeline: TCRs in the repertoires were compared against a reference library of SARS-CoV-2-specific TCRs that had been generated with the MIRA antigen-specificity platform. Breadth was defined as the fraction of unique TCRs that were SARS-CoV-2-associated. Depth was defined as the fraction of total T cells that were SARS-CoV-2-associated. Using the MIRA data, each spike-specific TCR was mapped to the spike region that the TCR reacts to and placed in a CD4 or CD8 class. Log10-transformed breadth and depth values were compared by one-way ANOVA with Sidak's multiple comparisons tests. The table was pulled from immuneACCESS by TCRdb, which kept in-frame rearrangements only. Such tables lose some clones; where checked, under half of the loss comes from unresolved V genes, and the rest has no known cause. V, J and clone size reflect that table, while D and trimming were determined from the DNA. Within this sample are around 83,000 clones, with around 88% of them counted one time only. Roughly 8.7% of the sample comes from the top ten.

From its cysteine to its phenylalanine, the CDR3 spans 14 amino acids. Only the CDR3 part of the read is kept: 42 bases, read in frame from the first base. CDR1 is given as SGHNT and CDR2 as YENEEA, both from the germline V gene. Trimming at the junction amounts to 0 bases on V and 6 bases on J, and the germline ends lie 9 bases apart. The time point label for this specimen denotes: baseline before first vaccination. Vaccinee samples came from UK trials COV001 and COV002, including a single-blind randomized controlled phase 2/3 trial of AZD1222 (ChAdOx1 nCoV-19) in healthy adults. Trial participant PBMC samples were collected at day 0 and day 28 after the second dose for TCRbeta chain sequencing. As for this clone: No antigen is known for it. Qualities for individual bases were not recorded, and no much larger clone is one base off.

Paper-wide results and their limitations: The vaccine-associated CD4 TCRs covered the entire spike protein, and the dominant responses fell in regions 160-218 and 743-854. Because no samples from the day 14 peak response were available, repertoires could be characterized only after the peak T cell response. Epitopes outside the regions mutated in the B.1.351 and B.1.1.7 variants were reportedly recognized by nearly half of the unique spike-specific TCRs. Conclusions about previously exposed vaccinees were limited because only six AZD1222 recipients were SARS-CoV-2 seropositive at baseline. After two AZD1222 doses, spike-specific TCR breadth and depth were significantly higher than at day 0 and than in MenACWY recipients. The 56-69-year group was small, and its depth increase did not reach significance, likely because of low power. Participants were mostly white British, with more females than males. The authors suggested clonal diversity may have been underestimated.

Material: peripheral blood, obtained on day 0 of AZD1222 vaccination. Recombination joined TRBV11-3 with TRBJ2-1, with an unclear D gene assignment. This clonotype originated in an adult in good health. The CDR3 region: CASSLDGKRNEQFF. The base sequence is TGTGCCAGCAGCTTAGATGGCAAGCGCAATGAGCAGTTCTTC.